This T cell receptor beta chain comes out of a study of blood T cell repertoires in COVID-19. Here immunoSEQ multiplex PCR was the method, and the copy in TCRdb shows in-frame clones only, minus some. The top ten hold around 4.8% of the sample, which has over 85,000 clones, roughly nine tenths seen once. This clone appeared a single time. This CDR3 has 12 amino acids. J lost 12 bases, V lost 4 bases, and 6 bases had no gene match. Per the germline V gene, CDR1 is WNHNN and CDR2 is SYGVQD (reference sequence). This TCR was sampled from a human donor in a cohort sampled during active COVID-19. Sequences were obtained from peripheral blood. The chain combines TRBV10-1 with TRBJ2-1; TRBD2 matches 7 bases. DNA of the CDR3: TGCGCCAGCAGTGGGGACTATATTGGGCAGTTCTTC. Translating gives CASSGDYIGQFF.